This T cell receptor (beta chain) was sequenced for a study of early T cells in non-severe SARS-CoV-2 infection. TCRdb passed the 5' RACE reads through MiXCR, listing each CDR3 protein once. The sample lists about 80,000 distinct CDR3 sequences, 9% to 14% occurring once. Sequenced material: whole blood. The sequence was obtained from an adult who was a healthcare worker with PCR-confirmed SARS-CoV-2 infection or an uninfected control (not recorded which).

The CDR3 coding sequence is TGTGCCAGCAGCCCGTTCGACAGGGACGCCGGGGAGCTGTTTTTT. Its protein is CASSPFDRDAGELFF. This rearrangement joins TRBV28 to TRBJ2-2; 7 positions agree with TRBD1. Germline loops: CDR1 MDHEN, CDR2 SYDVKM. V lost 6 bases to trimming and J lost 6 bases; unmatched junction nucleotides: 10. The CDR3 extends over 15 amino acids.